The sequence of this T cell receptor beta chain was determined in a study of shared clonotypes between healthy human individuals. The CDR3 covers 13 residues. Between the trimmed V and J ends, which lost 3 bases and 0 bases, there was a span of 5 bases. Germline assignment: CDR1 SGHTA and CDR2 FQGNSA. Measured with immunoSEQ multiplex PCR; TCRdb has only the in-frame clones, and not every one. The data show approximately 180,000 clones, with 90% to 95% seen just once and about 0.067% held by the top ten. Sequenced sample: naive CD4+ T cells sorted from blood. Stated subset: CD45RA+ positively selected. The chain employs TRBV7-2 and TRBJ1-1; D uncertain. This clonotype originated in a woman in her twenties or thirties in good health. The CDR3 nucleotides are TGTGCCAGCAGCTTGACAATGAACACTGAAGCTTTCTTT. Protein sequence: CASSLTMNTEAFF.